Listed here are 6 T cell receptor beta chains from one sample, sequenced in a study of blood T cell repertoires in COVID-19. TCRdb's copy holds only in-frame clones and misses some; the assay was immunoSEQ multiplex PCR. The sample yields some 390,000 clones, around 87% seen once. Specimen: peripheral blood. The receptors shown here come from a woman in her fifties or sixties with COVID-19, enrolled during active disease.

The CDR3, as DNA: TGTGCCAGCTTGAGACAGGGTTCTAACGAGCAGTACTTC. Translating gives CASLRQGSNEQYF. The chain has TRBV18 and TRBJ2-7, with 7 bases lining up with TRBD1. The germline gives CDR1 KGHSH, CDR2 LQKENI. The CDR3 runs 13 residues. Trimming removed 7 bases from V and 5 bases from J; junction bases left unmatched: 8.

The CDR3 nucleotides read TGTGCCAGCAGGGGGACAGGGGAAGTCGACGAGCAGTACTTC. This translates into CASRGTGEVDEQYF. The chain couples TRBV4-2 to TRBJ2-7, with 10 bases aligning to TRBD1. Germline-derived CDR1 and CDR2 are LGHNA and YNFKEQ. This CDR3 is 14 amino acids long. V lost 6 bases to trimming and J lost 5 bases; unmatched junction nucleotides: 7.

This rearrangement joins TRBV19 to TRBJ2-2, with D tentatively TRBD1 (6 bases). The CDR3 loop spans 14 amino acids. V lost 7 bases to trimming and J lost 1 base, with 10 bases between them. Per the germline V gene, CDR1 is LNHDA and CDR2 is SQIVND (reference sequence). CDR3 loop: CASKPQGNTGELFF. As DNA, the CDR3 is TGTGCCAGTAAACCACAGGGGAACACCGGGGAGCTGTTTTTT.

The chain combines TRBV6-5 with TRBJ2-7; weak D call: TRBD2 (5 bases). This CDR3 is built from 14 residues. Germline CDR1 MNHEY, CDR2 SVGAGI. The V gene lost 6 bases and the J gene lost 3 bases, with 15 bases spanning the gap. The CDR3 loop reads CASSSPGEGYEQYF. The CDR3 DNA is TGTGCCAGCAGCTCTCCAGGCGAGGGCTACGAGCAGTACTTC.

The chain employs TRBV28 and TRBJ2-7; maybe TRBD1 (6 bases). Trimming took off 10 bases at V and 4 bases at J, with 14 bases between the two ends. Germline CDR1 MDHEN, CDR2 SYDVKM. The CDR3 has 12 residues. The CDR3 sequence is CATTTGKYEQYF. Here the CDR3 DNA reads TGTGCCACTACGACAGGTAAATACGAGCAGTACTTC.

A few counts support this clone. The chain uses TRBV28 and TRBJ1-1, with TRBD1 matching over 11 bases. This CDR3 has 16 amino acids. Germline-derived CDR1 and CDR2 are MDHEN and SYDVKM. The V segment lost 4 bases and the J segment 5 bases; nucleotides outside the gene matches: 9. The CDR3 sequence is CASSSPGQGDETEAFF. The CDR3 DNA reads as TGTGCCAGCAGTTCACCGGGACAGGGGGATGAAACTGAAGCTTTCTTT.